The TCR beta chain under discussion was sequenced for a study of CD8+ T cells in alopecia areata. Across the whole study: A regimen of oral tofacitinib, 5 to 10 mg twice daily, was given to treated patients. Overall study findings and caveats: Affected scalp, especially in alopecia totalis/universalis, had a higher clonality than normal scalp did. Scalp sample data also include resident alphabeta T cells from normal skin.

A word on this clone: What it recognizes is unknown.

RNA extraction and reverse transcription yielded cDNA as sequencing template. Profiled with immunoSEQ multiplex PCR; TCRdb holds only in-frame clones, not every one. The sample holds 100,000 to 150,000 clones, almost 50% seen once. Collected material from alopecia areata patients comprised lesional scalp punch biopsies and peripheral blood. The CDR3 covers 15 residues. In germline, CDR1 is ENHRY, CDR2 SYGVKD. Between the trimmed V and J ends, which lost 7 bases and 1 base, there was a span of 15 bases. The sequence was obtained from a human donor with alopecia areata. Sequencing was performed on CD8+ T cells sorted from blood, taken at week 0. The chain uses TRBV10-3 and TRBJ2-3, with D unresolved. CDR3 DNA sequence: TGTGCCATCACCGGAGAATATCTAGGCACAGATACGCAGTATTTT. Residues: CAITGEYLGTDTQYF.